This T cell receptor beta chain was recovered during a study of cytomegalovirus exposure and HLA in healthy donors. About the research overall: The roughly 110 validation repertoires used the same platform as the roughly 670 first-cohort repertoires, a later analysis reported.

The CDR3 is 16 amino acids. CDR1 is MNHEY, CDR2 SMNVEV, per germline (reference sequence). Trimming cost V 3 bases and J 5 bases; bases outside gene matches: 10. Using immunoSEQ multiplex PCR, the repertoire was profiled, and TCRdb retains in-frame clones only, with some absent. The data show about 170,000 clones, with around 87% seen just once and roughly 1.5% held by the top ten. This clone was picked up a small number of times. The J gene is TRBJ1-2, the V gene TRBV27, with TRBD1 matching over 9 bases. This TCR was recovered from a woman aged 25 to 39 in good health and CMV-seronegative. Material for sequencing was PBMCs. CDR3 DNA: TGTGCCAGCAGTTTCAGCGGACAGGGGAGGATTTATGGCTACACCTTC. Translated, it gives CASSFSGQGRIYGYTF.